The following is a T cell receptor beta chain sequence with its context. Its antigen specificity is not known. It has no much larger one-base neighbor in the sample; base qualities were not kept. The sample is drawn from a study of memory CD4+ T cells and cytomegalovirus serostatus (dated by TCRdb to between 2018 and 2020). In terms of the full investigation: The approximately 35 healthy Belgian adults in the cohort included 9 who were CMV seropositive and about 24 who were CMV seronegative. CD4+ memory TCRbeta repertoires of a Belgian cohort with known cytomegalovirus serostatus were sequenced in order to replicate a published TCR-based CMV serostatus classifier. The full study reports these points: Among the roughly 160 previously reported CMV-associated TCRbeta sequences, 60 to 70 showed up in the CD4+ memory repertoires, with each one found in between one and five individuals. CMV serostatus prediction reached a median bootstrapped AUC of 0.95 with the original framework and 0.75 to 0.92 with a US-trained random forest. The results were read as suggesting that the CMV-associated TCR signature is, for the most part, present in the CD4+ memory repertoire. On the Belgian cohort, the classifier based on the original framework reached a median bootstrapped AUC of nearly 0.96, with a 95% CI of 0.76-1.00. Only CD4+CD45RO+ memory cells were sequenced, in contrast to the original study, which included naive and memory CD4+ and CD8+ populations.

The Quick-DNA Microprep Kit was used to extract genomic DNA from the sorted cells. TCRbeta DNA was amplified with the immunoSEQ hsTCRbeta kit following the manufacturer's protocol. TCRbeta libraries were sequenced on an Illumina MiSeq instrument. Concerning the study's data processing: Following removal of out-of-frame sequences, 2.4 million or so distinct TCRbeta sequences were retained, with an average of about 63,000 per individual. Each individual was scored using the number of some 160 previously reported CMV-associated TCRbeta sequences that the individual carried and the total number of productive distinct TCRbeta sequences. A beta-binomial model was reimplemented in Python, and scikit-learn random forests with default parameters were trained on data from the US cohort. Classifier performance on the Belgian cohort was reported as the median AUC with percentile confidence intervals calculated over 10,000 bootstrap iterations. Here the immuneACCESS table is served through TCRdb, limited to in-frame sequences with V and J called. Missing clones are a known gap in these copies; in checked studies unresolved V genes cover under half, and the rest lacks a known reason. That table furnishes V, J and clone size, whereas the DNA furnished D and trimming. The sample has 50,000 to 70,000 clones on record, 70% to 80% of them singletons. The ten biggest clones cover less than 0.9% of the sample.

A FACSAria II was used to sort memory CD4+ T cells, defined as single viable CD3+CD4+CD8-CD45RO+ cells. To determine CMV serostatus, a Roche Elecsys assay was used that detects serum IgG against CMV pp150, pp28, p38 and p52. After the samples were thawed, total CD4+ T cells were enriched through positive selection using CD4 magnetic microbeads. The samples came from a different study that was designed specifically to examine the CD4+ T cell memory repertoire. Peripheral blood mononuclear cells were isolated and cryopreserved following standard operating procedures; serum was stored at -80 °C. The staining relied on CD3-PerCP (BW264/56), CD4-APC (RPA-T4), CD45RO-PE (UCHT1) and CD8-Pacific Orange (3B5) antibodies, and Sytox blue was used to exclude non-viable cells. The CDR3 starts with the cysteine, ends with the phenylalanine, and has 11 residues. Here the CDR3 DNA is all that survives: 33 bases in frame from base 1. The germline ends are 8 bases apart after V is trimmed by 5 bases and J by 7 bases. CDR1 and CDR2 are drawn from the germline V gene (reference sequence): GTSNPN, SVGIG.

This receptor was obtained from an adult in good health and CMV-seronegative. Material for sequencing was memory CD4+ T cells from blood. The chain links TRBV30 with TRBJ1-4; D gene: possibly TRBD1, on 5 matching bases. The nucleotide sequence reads TGTGCCTGGGGGGGGTTTGAAAAACTGTTTTTT. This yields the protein CAWGGFEKLFF.